These 5 T cell receptor beta chains were all obtained from the same sample, sequenced in a study of shared clonotypes between healthy human individuals. The assay was immunoSEQ multiplex PCR, and TCRdb's table has in-frame clones only and misses some. The sample lists hundreds of thousands of clones, approximately 96% occurring once. Naive CD8 populations comprised CD45RO-negative cells positively selected for CCR7, excluding terminally differentiated effector memory CD45RA+ cells. Sequencing was carried out using naive CD8+ T cells sorted from blood. The receptors shown here come from a woman aged 30 to 39 in good health.

The chain recombines TRBV6-5 with TRBJ2-1; 7 nucleotides agree with TRBD2. The CDR3 consists of 15 residues. Germline V CDR1 and CDR2: MNHEY, SVGAGI. After removal of 2 bases from V and 4 bases from J, the junction contained 5 bases not matched to a gene. The CDR3 protein is CASSYVASGYNEQFF. The DNA of the CDR3 is TGTGCCAGCAGTTACGTAGCTAGCGGATACAATGAGCAGTTCTTC.

This chain uses TRBV28 with TRBJ2-1, with 7 bases identical to TRBD1. This CDR3 comprises 14 residues. Germline trimming cut 9 bases from V and 3 bases from J; bases unmatched to any gene: 8. CDR1 is MDHEN, CDR2 SYDVKM, per germline. This CDR3 is CASGLRDSYNEQFF. CDR3 DNA: TGTGCCAGTGGCCTCCGGGACAGCTACAATGAGCAGTTCTTC.

The chain recombines TRBV11-2 with TRBJ2-1; 8 bases align to TRBD1. The CDR3 is 15 residues long. The V and J ends lost 1 base and 9 bases, in that order; junction bases with no gene match: 8. Germline V gene data show CDR1 as SGHAT and CDR2 as FQNNGV. DNA for the CDR3: TGTGCCAGCAGCTTAGGGGACAGGCCCCACGTTGAGCAGTTCTTC. Translation gives CASSLGDRPHVEQFF.

The V call is TRBV27, the J call TRBJ2-1, with 7 bases fitting TRBD1. There are 16 residues in the CDR3. Germline CDR1 MNHEY, CDR2 SMNVEV (reference sequence). Trimming at V came to 5 bases and at J to 8 bases, leaving 15 bases not matched to a gene. In DNA form, the CDR3 reads TGTGCCAGCAGTACCAACCGGGACAGCCGAATGCATGAGCAGTTCTTC. This gives the protein CASSTNRDSRMHEQFF.

This chain joins TRBV9 and TRBJ2-1; D is ambiguous. The CDR3 is 13 amino acids. Germline values: CDR1 SGDLS, CDR2 YYNGEE. V was trimmed by 3 bases and J by 0 bases, leaving 4 bases between them. The CDR3 spells CASSAGSYNEQFF. In nucleotides, the CDR3 is TGTGCCAGCAGCGCAGGCTCCTACAATGAGCAGTTCTTC.